The source of this TCR beta chain is a study of regulatory T cells in long-lasting Graves disease. Notes on the study in general: Relative to new patients (roughly 970), persistent patients exhibited greater sharing of public clonotypes (more than 2,500).

Time point meaning: newly diagnosed GD, antithyroid drugs for less than 3 months. The authors made the TCR library using RNA they extracted from PBMCs. iRepertoire HTBI primers and Arm-PCR of CDR3 regions built TCR beta libraries. TCRdb called the multiplex PCR reads again in MiXCR, with one record for every CDR3 protein. The sample holds 360,000 or so distinct CDR3 sequences, 16% seen once. The length of the CDR3 is 14 residues. From germline, CDR1 is SGDLS and CDR2 YYNGEE. V was trimmed by 3 bases and J by 3 bases, leaving 10 bases between them. To note about this clonotype: What it binds is unknown.

This same sample was also taken into another study, of T cells in Graves' hyperthyroidism and ophthalmopathy. That source notes: Hyperthyroidism had been newly diagnosed in patients aged 18 to 65, and its duration was under 2 months. HTBI primers were the set used in a first-round RT-PCR of the TCR CDR3.

The TCR was taken from a middle-aged man with Graves disease. The specimen comprised peripheral blood mononuclear cells (PBMCs), sampled at new diagnosis, from a patient treated with antithyroid drugs. The chain links TRBV9 to TRBJ1-5; D gene ambiguous. This CDR3 reads CASSANSNNQPQHF. CDR3 DNA sequence: TGTGCCAGCAGCGCAAACAGTAACAATCAGCCCCAGCATTTT.